A selection of T cell receptor beta chains follows, all from one sample in a study of T-cell memory formation after mild COVID-19. MiXCR, run by TCRdb on the 5' RACE reads, gives a single entry per CDR3 protein. The table lists under 300,000 distinct CDR3 sequences, over 9% of them singletons. Sequences were obtained from PBMCs or a T cell subset sorted from them (not recorded which). All receptors derive from a man younger than 30 who had mild COVID-19 (a few samples of this study predate the infection). Cell type and time point are not known. The CDR3 runs from the conserved cysteine through the conserved F or W. Each record gives: V gene, J gene, D gene, clone size, CDR3 DNA, CDR3 protein. D genes are given only for firm matches. Where a row states a size, it is once, few, many or the class of an expanded clone; other rows omit it.

>TRBV5-1|TRBJ1-1|NA|many
TGCGCCAGCAGCGTACAGGTATTCAACGCTGAAGCTTTCTTT
CASSVQVFNAEAFF
>TRBV5-1|TRBJ2-3|TRBD2|NA
TGCGCCAGCAGCCCTTACCTAGCGGGGGGCGGGGATACGCAGTATTTT
CASSPYLAGGGDTQYF
>TRBV24-1|TRBJ2-1|TRBD2|few
TGTGCCACCAGTGCCGCGGGGGGTCCAGATGAGCAGTTCTTC
CATSAAGGPDEQFF
>TRBV7-2|TRBJ1-2|NA|many
TGTGCCAGCAGCTTAGCGGACGGACAGATTCGTGACTACACCTTC
CASSLADGQIRDYTF
>TRBV7-8|TRBJ1-5|TRBD1|many
TGTGCCAGCAGCCCAGGGACAGGGGCCAATCAGCCCCAGCATTTT
CASSPGTGANQPQHF
>TRBV11-2|TRBJ2-5|NA|NA
TGTGCCAGCAGCTTCTTCGGGGAGACCCAGTACTTC
CASSFFGETQYF
>TRBV5-1|TRBJ2-3|NA|few
TGCGCCAGCAGCTTGGAGGGCAGGGGATCAGATACGCAGTATTTT
CASSLEGRGSDTQYF
>TRBV6-2/TRBV6-3|TRBJ1-2|NA|few
TGTGCCAGCAGTCACAGGGACTCTGGCTACACCTTC
CASSHRDSGYTF
>TRBV5-1|TRBJ2-7|TRBD1|few
TGCGCCACTTCCCCAGGGGGCAGGTACGAGCAGTACTTC
CATSPGGRYEQYF
>TRBV12-3/TRBV12-4|TRBJ1-3|TRBD1|few
TGTGCCAGCAGTCTGACAGGGCTGGCTGGAAACACCATATATTTT
CASSLTGLAGNTIYF
>TRBV20-1|TRBJ2-5|TRBD2|NA
TGCAGTGCTACCGGACTAGCGGAGAACCAAGAGACCCAGTACTTC
CSATGLAENQETQYF
>TRBV10-3|TRBJ2-7|TRBD2|few
TGTGCCATCAGCAGAAGCGGGGGCTCAAGGATATACGAGCAGTACTTC
CAISRSGGSRIYEQYF
>TRBV7-9|TRBJ2-2|NA|few
TGTGCCAGCAGCTTAGTGCTTGGGAGTAACACCGGGGAGCTGTTTTTT
CASSLVLGSNTGELFF
>TRBV7-9|TRBJ1-2|TRBD1|NA
TGTGCCAGCAGCGGTGACAGGGATGGCTACACCTTC
CASSGDRDGYTF
>TRBV7-9|TRBJ2-1|NA|once
TGTGCCAGCAGCTTAATTCTCTACAATGAGCAGTTCTTC
CASSLILYNEQFF
>TRBV2|TRBJ2-3|NA|many
TGTGCCAGCAGTGTTATGGGGCCGGCAGATACGCAGTATTTT
CASSVMGPADTQYF
>TRBV5-4|TRBJ1-1|TRBD1|NA
TGTGCCAGCAGCGTCAACAGGGGAGACACTGAAGCTTTCTTT
CASSVNRGDTEAFF
>TRBV6-6|TRBJ1-4|NA|NA
TGTGCCAGCAGTTACTCTTCCGGGGCCCTTAGTAAACTGTTTTTT
CASSYSSGALSKLFF
>TRBV20-1|TRBJ2-7|NA|many
TGCAGTGCTAGGGTCCCGGACAGCTCCTACGAGCAGTACTTC
CSARVPDSSYEQYF
>TRBV5-1|TRBJ1-6|TRBD1|NA
TGCGCCAGCAGTGGGACAGCCGGAGATTCACCCCTCCACTTT
CASSGTAGDSPLHF
>TRBV12-3/TRBV12-4|TRBJ1-6|NA|few
TGTGCCAGCAGTAAGCCACTTAGCCCGGTCTCCCGCTCCGCCCTCCACTTT
CASSKPLSPVSRSALHF
>TRBV7-9|TRBJ2-7|TRBD1|NA
TGTGCCAGCAGCCCCCCCGGGACAGGGACCTACGAGCAGTACTTC
CASSPPGTGTYEQYF
>TRBV5-5|TRBJ2-2|NA|few
TGTGCCAGCAGCGACACAATGAACACCGGGGAGCTGTTTTTT
CASSDTMNTGELFF
>TRBV20-1|TRBJ2-1|NA|NA
TGCAGTGCCATGGGAAGACATACCTACAATGAGCAGTTCTTC
CSAMGRHTYNEQFF
>TRBV12-3/TRBV12-4|TRBJ2-2|NA|many
TGTGCCAGCACCACGAGCGGGGAGCTGTTTTTT
CASTTSGELFF
>TRBV29-1|TRBJ1-5|NA|NA
TGCAGCGTTGGGCGGGAGGTAGGGGGTCAGCCCCAGCATTTT
CSVGREVGGQPQHF
>TRBV5-1|TRBJ1-1|TRBD1|NA
TGCGCCAGCAGCCTGCGGGACAGGGGTCGGACTGAAGCTTTCTTT
CASSLRDRGRTEAFF
>TRBV4-3|TRBJ1-4|TRBD1|many
TGCGCCAGCAGCCAAAGGGGACAGGGGGGGGAAAAACTGTTTTTT
CASSQRGQGGEKLFF
>TRBV21-1|TRBJ1-6|NA|few
TGTGCCAGCAGCAAAGAGGACAGGGGTGATAATTCACCCCTCCACTTT
CASSKEDRGDNSPLHF
>TRBV7-2|TRBJ2-1|TRBD1|NA
TGTGCCAGCAGCTTGGGGTCGACAGGGTCTTACAATGAGCAGTTCTTC
CASSLGSTGSYNEQFF
>TRBV5-5|TRBJ1-1|NA|NA
TGTGCCAGCAGCCCGCGGAAACCTATGAACACTGAAGCTTTCTTT
CASSPRKPMNTEAFF
>TRBV5-1|TRBJ2-3|NA|NA
TGCGCCAGCAGCGGCAACCCCCACACAGATACGCAGTATTTT
CASSGNPHTDTQYF
>TRBV6-6|TRBJ1-2|NA|NA
TGTGCCATAAGGGGCGGAACTAACTATGGCTACACCTTC
CAIRGGTNYGYTF
>TRBV7-2|TRBJ2-5|NA|many
TGTGCCAGCGGTCGAGGGTCCCAAGAGACCCAGTACTTC
CASGRGSQETQYF
>TRBV4-3|TRBJ2-1|TRBD2|NA
TGCGCCAGCAGCCAAGATCGATCCAGCGGGGTTTACAATGAGCAGTTCTTC
CASSQDRSSGVYNEQFF
>TRBV6-2/TRBV6-3|TRBJ1-2|NA|NA
TGTGCCAGCAAGCCAGCGGGGCAGAGCTATGGCTACACCTTC
CASKPAGQSYGYTF
>TRBV7-2|TRBJ2-2|TRBD1|many
TGTGCCAGCAGCTTAAGGCAGGGGGCGCCCACCGGGGAGCTGTTTTTT
CASSLRQGAPTGELFF
>TRBV7-9|TRBJ2-2|TRBD1|NA
TGTGCCAGCAGTCCTACAGGGGCCGGGGAGCTGTTTTTT
CASSPTGAGELFF
>TRBV9|TRBJ1-2|NA|few
TGTGCCAGCAGCTCGGAGGGTAGGGGTGGCTACACCTTC
CASSSEGRGGYTF
>TRBV10-3|TRBJ2-7|NA|NA
TGTGCCATCAGTGAGTCGAACATGCAAGAGCAGTACTTC
CAISESNMQEQYF
>TRBV7-9|TRBJ1-5|NA|NA
TGTGCCAGCAGCTTAGCTCAGGGGAGCAATCAGCCCCAGCATTTT
CASSLAQGSNQPQHF
>TRBV2|TRBJ1-1|NA|once
TGTGCCAGCACTCCCACGGGACAAGGGGAAGCTTTCTTT
CASTPTGQGEAFF
>TRBV28|TRBJ2-2|NA|NA
TGTGCCAGCGTGGGGTTGCCCGGGGAGCTGTTTTTT
CASVGLPGELFF
>TRBV6-6|TRBJ2-4|TRBD2|few
TGTGCCAGCAGTCGGGGGGTAGGCATTCAGTACTTC
CASSRGVGIQYF
>TRBV20-1|TRBJ1-5|TRBD1|NA
TGCAGTGCTTCAGGGGGCGCAGAGCAGCCCCAGCATTTT
CSASGGAEQPQHF
>TRBV7-2|TRBJ1-5|NA|NA
TGTGCCAGCAGCTTACTTACAGGGTATCAGCCCCAGCATTTT
CASSLLTGYQPQHF
>TRBV4-3|TRBJ2-1|NA|NA
TGCGCCAGCAGCCAAGATCATCGGGCTAGCGCCAGCTCCTACAATGAGCAGTTCTTC
CASSQDHRASASSYNEQFF
>TRBV4-2|TRBJ1-5|NA|many
TGTGCCAGCAGCCAAGATAGGGCGTCCCAGCATTTT
CASSQDRASQHF
>TRBV6-2/TRBV6-3|TRBJ1-2|NA|once
TGTGCCAGCAGCCCGGGATATAACTATGGCTACACCTTC
CASSPGYNYGYTF